These 14 T cell receptor beta chains share one sample of origin, sequenced in a study of PD-1 blockade in classical Hodgkin lymphoma. Using immunoSEQ multiplex PCR, the repertoire was profiled, and TCRdb retains in-frame clones only, with some absent. The sample has about 23,000 clones; 85% to 90% are singletons. Documented time point: cycle 4 day 1 (C4D1), after more than five weeks of nivolumab. All patients experienced relapse after autologous stem cell transplantation, and brentuximab vedotin exposure was variable. The source was peripheral blood mononuclear cells (PBMCs), collected before the fourth cycle of nivolumab. These receptors were taken from a human donor with classical Hodgkin lymphoma.

The chain is built from TRBV5-1 and TRBJ2-1; TRBD2 might be the D (5 bases). The length of the CDR3 is 15 residues. Germline loops: CDR1 SGHRS, CDR2 YFSETQ. Between the trimmed V and J ends, which lost 4 bases and 7 bases, there was a span of 18 bases. The CDR3 nucleotides are TGCGCCAGCAGCCTAATCCCGGACTCAACTAATGAGCAGTTCTTC. Its protein is CASSLIPDSTNEQFF.

The rearrangement joins TRBV5-1 to TRBJ2-3; the D gene is possibly TRBD2 (6 bases). The V gene's germline CDR1 is SGHRS and CDR2 YFSETQ. The length of the CDR3 is 15 residues. V was cut by 0 bases and J by 4 bases, with 12 bases left in between. Written as DNA, the CDR3 is TGCGCCAGCAGCTTGGCCGGAGGCGGGGCAGATACGCAGTATTTT. Translating gives CASSLAGGGADTQYF.

This chain connects TRBV6-1 to TRBJ2-1; TRBD1 agrees at 10 bases. Germline CDR1 is MNHNS and CDR2 is SASEGT. J lost 7 bases, V lost 0 bases, and 3 bases had no gene match. The CDR3 covers 15 residues. CDR3 protein: CASSEARTGGNEQFF. DNA for the CDR3: TGTGCCAGCAGTGAAGCCCGGACAGGGGGAAATGAGCAGTTCTTC.

CDR3 region: CASSPRGSGNTIYF. In DNA form, the CDR3 reads TGTGCCAGCAGCCCCCGCGGGTCTGGAAACACCATATATTTT. The chain has TRBV7-9 and TRBJ1-3; D call uncertain. The germline gives CDR1 SEHNR, CDR2 FQNEAQ (reference sequence). V gave up 5 bases and J gave up 1 base, with 9 bases separating them. CDR3 size: 14 residues.

The chain links TRBV9 to TRBJ2-1; 8 nucleotides agree with TRBD1. The CDR3 extends over 16 amino acids. Per the germline V gene, CDR1 is SGDLS and CDR2 is YYNGEE. J gave up 7 bases and V 3 bases, and 12 bases lay outside the gene matches. CDR3 residues: CASSGVGAGGQNEQFF. The CDR3 nucleotides are TGTGCCAGCAGCGGAGTGGGTGCAGGGGGCCAGAATGAGCAGTTCTTC.

This clone was recorded a few times. The V gene is TRBV5-1, the J gene TRBJ1-6, with D tentatively TRBD1 (5 bases). This CDR3 spans 14 amino acids. Germline CDR1 is SGHRS and CDR2 is YFSETQ. The ends were cut back, 2 bases at V and 4 bases at J, with 7 bases in the middle. The CDR3 nucleotides are TGCGCCAGCAGCTTTGCAGGGTATAATTCACCCCTCCACTTT. This translates into CASSFAGYNSPLHF.

This CDR3 reads CASSTGQGVVWNNEQFF. Here the CDR3 DNA reads TGTGCCAGCAGCACAGGACAGGGTGTCGTCTGGAACAATGAGCAGTTCTTC. The J gene is TRBJ2-1, the V gene TRBV7-3; TRBD1 aligns across 8 bases. The length of the CDR3 is 17 residues. The V and J ends lost 5 bases and 5 bases, in that order; junction bases with no gene match: 14. CDR1 is SGHTA and CDR2 is FQGTGA in the germline V gene.

The chain recombines TRBV7-9 with TRBJ2-4; unclear D gene. The V end was cut by 5 bases, the J end by 9 bases, with 14 bases between. Germline values: CDR1 SEHNR, CDR2 FQNEAQ (reference sequence). This CDR3 has 13 residues. The CDR3 nucleotides read TGTGCCAGCAGCCCGTCCCTTGGCGGCATTCAGTACTTC. It is translated as CASSPSLGGIQYF.

The gene calls are TRBV28 and TRBJ2-1; 9 bases line up with TRBD1. The trim removed 4 bases at V and 7 bases at J, leaving 8 bases unmatched. The V gene's germline CDR1 is MDHEN and CDR2 SYDVKM. The CDR3 has 15 residues. The chain's CDR3 is CASSSPGTGRNEQFF. CDR3 nucleotides: TGTGCCAGCAGTTCGCCCGGGACAGGGAGAAATGAGCAGTTCTTC.

The V and J genes are TRBV18 and TRBJ2-7; TRBD2 aligns across 8 bases. Per germline, CDR1 KGHSH and CDR2 LQKENI. There are 15 residues in the CDR3. Germline trimming cut 3 bases from V and 6 bases from J; bases unmatched to any gene: 10. The CDR3 region has the DNA TGTGCCAGCTCACCTAGCGGGGACTTGGGGGGCGAGCAGTACTTC. Its protein is CASSPSGDLGGEQYF.

This clone was counted a single time. The gene calls are TRBV6-1 and TRBJ1-2; D is uncertain. Germline-derived CDR1 and CDR2 are MNHNS and SASEGT. V shed 7 bases and J shed 0 bases, with 15 bases lying between them. The CDR3 length is 15 residues. The CDR3 protein is CASIPGGSSNYGYTF. The CDR3 DNA is TGTGCCAGCATCCCAGGAGGGTCATCTAACTATGGCTACACCTTC.

The chain has TRBV7-9 and TRBJ2-7; 9 nucleotides agree with TRBD2. The V gene's germline CDR1 is SEHNR and CDR2 FQNEAQ (reference sequence). The CDR3 totals 14 residues. The ends lost 2 bases at V and 3 bases at J; junction bases unmatched: 2. The CDR3 loop is CASSLFSGGYEQYF. CDR3 nucleotide sequence: TGTGCCAGCAGCTTATTTAGCGGGGGCTACGAGCAGTACTTC.

The chain couples TRBV19 to TRBJ2-3, with D tentatively TRBD1 or TRBD2 (5 bases each). The CDR3 contains 15 residues. V was cut by 8 bases and J by 3 bases, with 18 bases left in between. Germline V gene sequence: CDR1 LNHDA, CDR2 SQIVND (reference sequence). This CDR3 reads CASASGRLRTDTQYF. The CDR3 DNA reads TGTGCCAGTGCCTCGGGACGCCTGAGGACAGATACGCAGTATTTT.

J is TRBJ2-7 and V is TRBV29-1, with D unresolved. The V end was cut by 4 bases, the J end by 0 bases, with 7 bases between. The V gene's germline CDR1 is SQVTM and CDR2 ANQGSEA. This CDR3 is built from 12 residues. CDR3 protein: CSVVRSSYEQYF. The CDR3 nucleotides read TGCAGCGTTGTGAGAAGCTCCTACGAGCAGTACTTC.